This T cell receptor (beta chain) was sequenced for a study of response to subunit inactivated influenza vaccine. The sample holds a few counts of this clonotype. Its specificity is unknown. V shed 4 bases, J shed 6 bases, and the junction held 10 bases outside the gene matches. Germline V CDR1 and CDR2: SNHLY, FYNNEI. The CDR3 runs to 15 residues. One entry per CDR3 protein, called by TCRdb with MiXCR from the RT-PCR reads. The sample holds more than 250,000 distinct CDR3 sequences; 20% to 25% are singletons and the top ten take roughly a tenth. Study-wide points: The authors suggested that few new T cells are recruited per seasonal influenza vaccination.

The chain links TRBV2 to TRBJ1-2, with 8 bases fitting TRBD1. Source: PBMCs from blood, taken about 20 months after vaccination. This receptor was identified in a man aged 50 to 69 who received an inactivated influenza vaccine. The CDR3 DNA reads as TGTGCCAGCAGTGGCCTACAGGGGGTCCGGCATGGCTACACCTTC. Protein product: CASSGLQGVRHGYTF.